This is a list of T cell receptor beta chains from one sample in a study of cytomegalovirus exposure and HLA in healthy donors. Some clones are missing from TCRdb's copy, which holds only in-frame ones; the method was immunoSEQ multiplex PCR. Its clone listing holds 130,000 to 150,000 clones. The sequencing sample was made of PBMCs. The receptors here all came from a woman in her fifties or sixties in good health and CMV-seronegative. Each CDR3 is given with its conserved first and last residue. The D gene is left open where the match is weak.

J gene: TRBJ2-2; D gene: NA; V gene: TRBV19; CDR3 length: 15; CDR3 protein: CASGTGGGNTGELFF; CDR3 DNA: TGTGCCAGTGGTACGGGGGGCGGGAACACCGGGGAGCTGTTTTTT
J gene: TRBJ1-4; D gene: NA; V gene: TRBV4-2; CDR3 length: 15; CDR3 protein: CASSQEGQTNEKLFF; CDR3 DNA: TGTGCCAGCAGCCAAGAAGGACAGACTAATGAAAAACTGTTTTTT
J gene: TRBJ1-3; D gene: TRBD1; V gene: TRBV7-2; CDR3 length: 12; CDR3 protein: CASSRQGYTIYF; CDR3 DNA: TGTGCCAGCAGCCGACAGGGTTACACCATATATTTT
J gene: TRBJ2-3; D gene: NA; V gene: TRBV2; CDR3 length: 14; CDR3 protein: CATLPPTSTDTQYF; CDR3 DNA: TGTGCCACCCTCCCCCCTACTAGCACAGATACGCAGTATTTT
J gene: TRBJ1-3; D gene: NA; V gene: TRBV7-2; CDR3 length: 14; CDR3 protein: CASSILSTGNTIYF; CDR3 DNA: TGTGCCAGCAGCATACTCTCGACTGGAAACACCATATATTTT
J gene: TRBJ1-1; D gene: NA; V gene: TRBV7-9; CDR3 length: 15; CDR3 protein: CASAAGARGNTEAFF; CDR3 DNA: TGTGCCAGCGCCGCAGGGGCGAGGGGAAACACTGAAGCTTTCTTT
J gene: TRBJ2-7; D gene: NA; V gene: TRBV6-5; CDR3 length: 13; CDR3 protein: CASSPGTLDEQYF; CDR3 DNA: TGTGCCAGCAGTCCCGGGACATTGGACGAGCAGTACTTC
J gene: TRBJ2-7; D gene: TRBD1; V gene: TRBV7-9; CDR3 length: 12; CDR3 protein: CATYDRAGEQYF; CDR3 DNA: TGTGCCACATACGACAGGGCGGGCGAGCAGTACTTC
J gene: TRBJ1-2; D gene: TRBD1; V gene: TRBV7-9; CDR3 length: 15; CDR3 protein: CASSFIEDRDHGYTF; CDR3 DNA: TGTGCCAGCAGCTTTATTGAGGACAGGGATCATGGCTACACCTTC
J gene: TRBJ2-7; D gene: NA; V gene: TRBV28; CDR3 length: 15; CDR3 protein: CASSFGGFNSYEQYF; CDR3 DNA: TGTGCCAGCAGTTTCGGGGGATTCAACTCCTACGAGCAGTACTTC